The 29 T cell receptor beta chains listed next were all sequenced from one sample in a study of blood T cell repertoires in COVID-19. TCRdb's copy holds only in-frame clones and misses some; the assay was immunoSEQ multiplex PCR. Here the sample spans roughly 190,000 clones, approximately 86% being singletons. The specimen was PBMCs or T cells enriched from blood (not recorded which). These receptors all stem from a middle-aged woman in a cohort exposed to, infected with or recovered from COVID-19 (not recorded which).

V gene TRBV9 combines with J gene TRBJ2-5; TRBD2 matches at 9 bases. After removal of 4 bases from V and 0 bases from J, the junction contained 4 bases not matched to a gene. Germline CDR1 is SGDLS and CDR2 is YYNGEE. This CDR3 has 15 residues. The CDR3 bases are TGTGCCAGCAGCTCGACTAGCGGAAACCAAGAGACCCAGTACTTC. Translating it yields CASSSTSGNQETQYF. The full variable domain, its missing parts supplied by reference TRBV9 and TRBJ2-5, is DSGVTQTPKHLITATGQRVTLRCSPRSGDLSVYWYQQSLDQGLQFLIQYYNGEERAKGNILERFSAQQFPDLHSELNLSSLELGDSALYFCASSSTSGNQETQYFGPGTRLLVL.

V gene TRBV7-9 combines with J gene TRBJ1-1; D may be TRBD1 (6 bases). V was trimmed by 6 bases and J by 6 bases, leaving 11 bases between them. The germline V gene has CDR1 SEHNR and CDR2 FQNEAQ (reference sequence). The CDR3 covers 12 residues. Here the CDR3 DNA reads TGTGCCAGCAGTCAACAGGGCCCTGAAGCTTTCTTT. Translation gives CASSQQGPEAFF.

The V and J genes are TRBV18 and TRBJ1-6, with D tentatively TRBD1 (5 bases). Trimming cost V 3 bases and J 5 bases, with 11 bases left between them. The CDR3 loop spans 15 amino acids. The germline gives CDR1 KGHSH, CDR2 LQKENI. CDR3 sequence (DNA): TGTGCCAGCTCACCGCAATTAGGGGATAATTCACCCCTCCACTTT. It translates to CASSPQLGDNSPLHF.

This sequence joins TRBV28 and TRBJ2-3; a possible D gene is TRBD1 (5 bases). The germline V gene encodes CDR1 MDHEN and CDR2 SYDVKM. V was shortened by 2 bases and J by 5 bases, with 17 bases between the two germline ends. The CDR3 spans 16 residues. For the CDR3, the DNA is TGTGCCAGCAGTTTACAACAGGTGCCGCCCCGAGATACGCAGTATTTT. Residues: CASSLQQVPPRDTQYF.

The V gene is TRBV4-2, the J gene TRBJ1-5; D is unclear. V gave up 4 bases and J gave up 5 bases, with 9 bases separating them. The CDR3 extends over 13 amino acids. Germline CDR1 is LGHNA and CDR2 is YNFKEQ. The CDR3 bases are TGTGCCAGCAGCCCCCGGGTGGATCAGCCCCAGCATTTT. Protein product: CASSPRVDQPQHF.

The chain uses TRBV7-9 and TRBJ1-5, with a tentative D call TRBD1 (6 bases). CDR1 is SEHNR and CDR2 is FQNEAQ in the germline V gene (reference sequence). The CDR3 is 13 residues long. The ends were cut back, 5 bases at V and 5 bases at J, with 10 bases in the middle. The CDR3 spells CASSTGLDQPQHF. CDR3 bases: TGTGCCAGCAGCACAGGGTTGGATCAGCCCCAGCATTTT.

The V and J genes are TRBV24-1 and TRBJ1-1, with unresolved D. Germline V gives CDR1 KGHDR, CDR2 SFDVKD. This CDR3 is 11 amino acids long. V shed 9 bases and J shed 5 bases, with 9 bases lying between them. The DNA of the CDR3 is TGTGCCACCTCCGAGGGAACTGAAGCTTTCTTT. It encodes CATSEGTEAFF.

This chain links TRBV5-1 with TRBJ1-5; 7 bases align to TRBD1. Germline assignment: CDR1 SGHRS and CDR2 YFSETQ. The CDR3 extends over 14 amino acids. With V trimmed by 3 bases and J by 4 bases, 4 bases remained unmatched. CDR3 bases: TGCGCCAGCAGCTATGGGACAGAGAATCAGCCCCAGCATTTT. Its protein is CASSYGTENQPQHF.

V is TRBV13 and J is TRBJ2-7; D not resolved. Trimming took off 5 bases at V and 3 bases at J, with 5 bases between the two ends. The CDR3 totals 11 residues. The germline CDR1 and CDR2 sequences are PRHDT and FYEKMQ (reference sequence). Here the CDR3 reads CASSTSYEQYF. CDR3 bases: TGTGCCAGCAGCACAAGCTACGAGCAGTACTTC.

The rearrangement uses TRBV10-2 and TRBJ2-1; the match to TRBD2 covers 10 bases. The CDR3 totals 18 residues. Germline trimming cut 0 bases from V and 0 bases from J; bases unmatched to any gene: 5. CDR1 is WSHSY, CDR2 SAAADI, per germline. CDR3 in amino acids: CASSESNPSGSSYNEQFF. The CDR3 DNA reads TGCGCCAGCAGTGAGTCGAATCCTAGCGGGAGCTCCTACAATGAGCAGTTCTTC.

The rearrangement uses TRBV21-1 and TRBJ2-7; the table's D call, TRBD1, was not checked against the DNA. TRBV21-1 is a pseudogene. The CDR3 runs 14 residues. In DNA form, the CDR3 reads TGTGCCAGCAGTGTACAGGTCCCTCCCTACGAGCAGTACTTC. It is translated as CASSVQVPPYEQYF.

The rearrangement uses TRBV4-1 and TRBJ2-7, with 10 bases identical to TRBD2. The ends lost 0 bases at V and 3 bases at J; junction bases unmatched: 5. The CDR3 sequence is 16 residues long. CDR1 is MGHRA, CDR2 YSYEKL, per germline. The CDR3 sequence: CASSQDFTSGVYEQYF. Here the CDR3 DNA reads TGCGCCAGCAGCCAAGATTTCACTAGCGGGGTCTACGAGCAGTACTTC.

This chain connects TRBV11-3 to TRBJ2-5, with a possible D match to TRBD1 (5 bases). The germline CDR1 and CDR2 sequences are SGHNT and YENEEA. The CDR3 is made up of 15 amino acids. The V end was cut by 5 bases, the J end by 2 bases, with 15 bases between. CDR3 bases: TGTGCCAGCAGCCCCTACCGACAGCAGCAAGAGACCCAGTACTTC. Translated, it gives CASSPYRQQQETQYF.

This chain uses TRBV2 with TRBJ2-7, with no clear D. Trimming shortened V by 7 bases and J by 0 bases, and 19 bases separated the two germline ends. Germline values: CDR1 SNHLY, CDR2 FYNNEI. This CDR3 is built from 16 residues. CDR3 bases: TGTGCCAGCACCTCCCCTACCGGTGAGGTCTCCTACGAGCAGTACTTC. Translating gives CASTSPTGEVSYEQYF.

The J gene is TRBJ1-4, the V gene TRBV15, with D unclear. This CDR3 has 13 residues. Germline V lookup: CDR1 LNHNV, CDR2 YYDKDF (reference sequence). Trimming shortened V by 5 bases and J by 8 bases, and 12 bases separated the two germline ends. The CDR3 protein is CATSAGIEEKLFF. The CDR3 DNA follows: TGTGCCACCAGCGCGGGAATAGAGGAAAAACTGTTTTTT. The full variable domain, rest sourced from reference TRBV15 and TRBJ1-4, is DAMVIQNPRYQVTQFGKPVTLSCSQTLNHNVMYWYQQKSSQAPKLLFHYYDKDFNNEADTPDNFQSRRPNTSFCFLDIRSPGLGDTAMYLCATSAGIEEKLFFGSGTQLSVL.

V usage is TRBV11-2 and J usage is TRBJ2-1, with TRBD2 identical over 8 bases. The CDR3 length is 16 residues. Trimming cost V 5 bases and J 2 bases; bases outside gene matches: 8. Germline loops: CDR1 SGHAT, CDR2 FQNNGV. The DNA of the CDR3 is TGTGCCAGCAGCCAAAGACTAGCGAGCCCCTACAATGAGCAGTTCTTC. It translates to CASSQRLASPYNEQFF.

This sequence joins TRBV12-3 or TRBV12-4 and TRBJ2-3; D call uncertain. V lost 6 bases and J 3 bases, leaving 10 bases between the germline ends. The CDR3 extends over 13 amino acids. CDR3 protein: CASSGGWTDTQYF. CDR3 DNA: TGTGCCAGCAGCGGCGGATGGACAGATACGCAGTATTTT.

The chain recombines TRBV5-1 with TRBJ2-1; 10 bases match TRBD1. Germline CDR1 is SGHRS and CDR2 is YFSETQ. The CDR3 sequence is 16 residues long. After removal of 4 bases from V and 4 bases from J, the junction contained 8 bases not matched to a gene. CDR3 in amino acids: CASSPRQGARYNEQFF. CDR3 in DNA: TGCGCCAGCAGCCCCAGACAGGGGGCGCGATACAATGAGCAGTTCTTC.

This chain links TRBV7-2 with TRBJ2-1; 7 bases are a match to TRBD1. Unmatched junction bases numbered 2, after V lost 1 base and J lost 2 bases. The CDR3 sequence is 15 residues long. Germline V CDR1 and CDR2: SGHTA, FQGNSA. CDR3 residues: CASSLEGATYNEQFF. The DNA of the CDR3 is TGTGCCAGCAGCTTAGAGGGGGCTACCTACAATGAGCAGTTCTTC. The complete variable domain, with remaining parts taken from reference TRBV7-2 and TRBJ2-1, reads GAGVSQSPSNKVTEKGKDVELRCDPISGHTALYWYRQSLGQGLEFLIYFQGNSAPDKSGLPSDRFSAERTGGSVSTLTIQRTQQEDSAVYLCASSLEGATYNEQFFGPGTRLTVL.

The chain recombines TRBV10-3 with TRBJ1-2, with D perhaps matching TRBD1 (6 bases). The CDR3 spans 14 residues. CDR1 and CDR2 (germline): ENHRY, SYGVKD. The V end was cut by 2 bases, the J end by 4 bases, with 11 bases between. The CDR3 is CAISEPRGPYGYTF. The CDR3, as DNA: TGTGCCATCAGTGAGCCCAGGGGCCCCTATGGCTACACCTTC.

The V and J genes are TRBV6-5 and TRBJ1-1, with D perhaps matching TRBD1 (5 bases). Looked up from germline, CDR1 is MNHEY and CDR2 is SVGAGI. V lost 7 bases to trimming and J lost 1 base, with 16 bases between them. This CDR3 comprises 15 residues. DNA for the CDR3: TGTGCCAGCAACGACCACGGCGGGGCGAACACTGAAGCTTTCTTT. Translated: CASNDHGGANTEAFF.

J is TRBJ2-1 and V is TRBV19, with 9 bases that match TRBD2. V shed 2 bases, J shed 7 bases, and the junction held 6 bases outside the gene matches. CDR1 and CDR2 from the germline V gene are LNHDA and SQIVND (reference sequence). The CDR3 runs 15 residues. The CDR3 nucleotides are TGTGCCAGTAGTATAACGGGCGGGAGGGCGAATGAGCAGTTCTTC. Its translation: CASSITGGRANEQFF.

This clone was counted a single time. The V call is TRBV11-2, the J call TRBJ1-2, with D possibly being TRBD1 (6 bases). The V gene's germline CDR1 is SGHAT and CDR2 FQNNGV. This CDR3 has 14 residues. Trimming left V 5 bases short and J 7 bases short, with 17 bases between. CDR3: CASSPERGAGGYTF. The CDR3 DNA is TGTGCCAGCAGCCCCGAGCGGGGGGCGGGTGGCTACACCTTC.

The chain links TRBV4-2 to TRBJ1-2, with D tentatively TRBD1 (6 bases). Trimming took 3 bases from V and 2 from J, leaving 10 bases between them. Germline CDR1 reads LGHNA; CDR2 reads YNFKEQ. The CDR3 spans 14 residues. For the CDR3, the DNA is TGTGCCAGCAGCCAGGAAACAGGGAACTATGGCTACACCTTC. It codes for CASSQETGNYGYTF.

This rearrangement joins TRBV10-1 to TRBJ2-7; 13 nucleotides align to TRBD2. The CDR3 has 15 amino acids. Trimming took 4 bases from V and 2 from J; bases not matched to a gene: 2. Germline V gives CDR1 WNHNN, CDR2 SYGVQD (reference sequence). The CDR3 is CASSGTSGGAYEQYF. CDR3 DNA sequence: TGCGCCAGCAGTGGCACTAGCGGGGGGGCCTACGAGCAGTACTTC.

The chain couples TRBV11-2 to TRBJ1-5; no definite D call. CDR3 length: 14 amino acids. V gave up 1 base and J gave up 6 bases, with 10 bases separating them. The germline gives CDR1 SGHAT, CDR2 FQNNGV. In DNA, the CDR3 is TGTGCCAGCAGCTTAGGCGGTTACCTTCAGCCCCAGCATTTT. It encodes CASSLGGYLQPQHF.

J is TRBJ1-5 and V is TRBV2, with TRBD1 matching 7 bases. The CDR3 contains 14 residues. Unmatched junction bases numbered 1, after V lost 2 bases and J lost 3 bases. Looked up from germline, CDR1 is SNHLY and CDR2 is FYNNEI. CDR3 DNA: TGTGCCAGCAGTGAAACAGGGGACAATCAGCCCCAGCATTTT. Amino acid sequence: CASSETGDNQPQHF. The whole variable domain, remainder taken from reference TRBV2 and TRBJ1-5, is EPEVTQTPSHQVTQMGQEVILRCVPISNHLYFYWYRQILGQKVEFLVSFYNNEISEKSEIFDDQFSVERPDGSNFTLKIRSTKLEDSAMYFCASSETGDNQPQHFGDGTRLSIL.

The rearrangement joins TRBV6-6 to TRBJ1-1; TRBD1 agrees at 7 bases. The ends lost 2 bases at V and 6 bases at J; junction bases unmatched: 9. This CDR3 contains 15 residues. Germline V gene sequence: CDR1 MNHNY, CDR2 SVGAGI (reference sequence). Here the CDR3 reads CASSYPGTDSSEAFF. The CDR3 nucleotides are TGTGCCAGCAGTTACCCCGGGACAGATAGCTCTGAAGCTTTCTTT.

V is TRBV4-1 and J is TRBJ1-1, with 9 bases matching TRBD1. Germline-derived CDR1 and CDR2 are MGHRA and YSYEKL. V lost 6 bases to trimming and J lost 5 bases; unmatched junction nucleotides: 7. This CDR3 is 14 amino acids long. The CDR3 spells CASRPTGGRTEAFF. CDR3 in DNA: TGCGCCAGCAGACCTACAGGGGGCCGAACTGAAGCTTTCTTT.